The 7 T cell receptor beta chains below come from one sample, sequenced in a study of tumor-infiltrating lymphocytes in oesophageal squamous cell carcinoma. Using its own MiXCR run on the PCR reads, TCRdb lists one record per CDR3 protein. The sample holds some 15,000 distinct CDR3 sequences, around 60% seen once. Sequenced sample: esophageal tumor tissue. The receptors derive from a female donor with esophageal squamous cell carcinoma.

This rearrangement joins TRBV11-2 to TRBJ2-4; a weak D match, TRBD1 (5 bases). Germline V gene lookup returns CDR1 SGHAT and CDR2 FQNNGV. This CDR3 contains 16 residues. With 3 bases removed from V and 2 bases from J, the gap between germline ends came to 14 bases. The CDR3 protein is CASSFFLRQTKNIQYF. DNA of the CDR3: TGTGCCAGCAGCTTTTTCCTCCGACAGACCAAAAACATTCAGTACTTC.

This clonotype has a handful of counts. This chain connects TRBV7-9 to TRBJ1-1; TRBD1 matches 7 bases. CDR1 and CDR2 from the germline V gene are SEHNR and FQNEAQ (reference sequence). V was pared by 0 bases and J by 1 base, with 8 bases of the junction left unmatched. The CDR3 is 17 amino acids. CDR3 region: CASSLASWSGGNTEAFF. DNA for the CDR3: TGTGCCAGCAGCTTAGCTTCATGGTCAGGGGGGAACACTGAAGCTTTCTTT.

In its sample, this clonotype was seen many times. V gene TRBV7-2 combines with J gene TRBJ2-4; D is uncertain. Germline CDR1 SGHTA, CDR2 FQGNSA. V was trimmed by 5 bases and J by 6 bases, leaving 17 bases between them. The CDR3 runs to 15 residues. CDR3 DNA sequence: TGTGCCAGCAGCCCAGACCACAACAAGGGAAACATTCAGTACTTC. It specifies CASSPDHNKGNIQYF.

J is TRBJ2-2 and V is TRBV7-2; D unresolved. The CDR3 contains 15 residues. The germline CDR1 and CDR2 sequences are SGHTA and FQGNSA. V lost 3 bases, J lost 0 bases, and 8 bases lay in between. CDR3: CASSFGSSNTGELFF. The CDR3 region has the DNA TGTGCCAGCAGCTTCGGTAGCTCGAACACCGGGGAGCTGTTTTTT.

This clonotype was detected a few times. The V call is TRBV12-3 or TRBV12-4, the J call TRBJ2-7, with no clear D. V lost 4 bases and J lost 3, with 4 bases in between. This CDR3 has 11 amino acids. CDR3 DNA: TGTGCCAGCAGTTCCTACTACGAGCAGTACTTC. Its protein is CASSSYYEQYF.

This sequence joins TRBV10-1 and TRBJ2-1; D is ambiguous. The CDR3 sequence is 16 residues long. Germline V gene lookup returns CDR1 WNHNN and CDR2 SYGVQD (reference sequence). Trimming cost V 0 bases and J 2 bases, with 11 bases left between them. The CDR3: CASSESRTATYNEQFF. In nucleotides, the CDR3 is TGCGCCAGCAGTGAGTCGAGGACGGCGACCTACAATGAGCAGTTCTTC.

Here the CDR3 reads CASSEYRQGVQNTEAFF. The CDR3 DNA reads as TGCGCCAGCAGTGAGTATAGACAGGGGGTCCAGAACACTGAAGCTTTCTTT. The chain combines TRBV10-2 with TRBJ2-3; 9 nucleotides line up with TRBD1. The closer fit of TRBJ1-1 to the DNA end suggests the J call may be wrong. The CDR3 length is 17 residues. Germline V gene sequence: CDR1 WSHSY, CDR2 SAAADI.